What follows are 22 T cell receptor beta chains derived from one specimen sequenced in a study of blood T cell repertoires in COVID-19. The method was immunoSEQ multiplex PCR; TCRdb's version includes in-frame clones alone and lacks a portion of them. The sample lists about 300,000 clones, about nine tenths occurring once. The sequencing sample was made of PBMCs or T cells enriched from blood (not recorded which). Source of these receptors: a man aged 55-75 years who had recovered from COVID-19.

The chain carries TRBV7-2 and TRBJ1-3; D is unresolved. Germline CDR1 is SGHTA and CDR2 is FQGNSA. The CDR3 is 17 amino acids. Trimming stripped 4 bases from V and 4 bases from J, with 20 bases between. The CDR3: CASSSERERLTGNTIYF. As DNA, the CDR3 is TGTGCCAGCAGCTCAGAACGAGAGAGACTTACAGGAAACACCATATATTTT. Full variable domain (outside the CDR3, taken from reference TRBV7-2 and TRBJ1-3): GAGVSQSPSNKVTEKGKDVELRCDPISGHTALYWYRQSLGQGLEFLIYFQGNSAPDKSGLPSDRFSAERTGGSVSTLTIQRTQQEDSAVYLCASSSERERLTGNTIYFGEGSWLTVV.

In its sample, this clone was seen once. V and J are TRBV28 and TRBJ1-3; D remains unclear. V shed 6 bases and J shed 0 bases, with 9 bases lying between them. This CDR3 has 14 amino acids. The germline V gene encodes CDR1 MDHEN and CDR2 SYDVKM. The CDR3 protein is CASRKESSGNTIYF. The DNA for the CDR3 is TGTGCCAGCAGAAAGGAGAGCTCTGGAAACACCATATATTTT. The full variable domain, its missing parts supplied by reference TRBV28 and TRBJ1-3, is DVKVTQSSRYLVKRTGEKVFLECVQDMDHENMFWYRQDPGLGLRLIYFSYDVKMKEKGDIPEGYSVSREKKERFSLILESASTNQTSMYLCASRKESSGNTIYFGEGSWLTVV.

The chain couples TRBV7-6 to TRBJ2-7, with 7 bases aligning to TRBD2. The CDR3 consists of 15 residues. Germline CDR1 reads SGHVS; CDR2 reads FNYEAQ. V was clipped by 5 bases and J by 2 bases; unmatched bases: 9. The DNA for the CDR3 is TGTGCCAGCAGCCGGAACGGACTAGGGGCCTACGAGCAGTACTTC. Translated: CASSRNGLGAYEQYF.

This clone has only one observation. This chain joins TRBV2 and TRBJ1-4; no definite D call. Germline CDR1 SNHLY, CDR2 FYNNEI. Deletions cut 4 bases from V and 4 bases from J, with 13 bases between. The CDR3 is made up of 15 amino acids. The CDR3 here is CASSGTLGGNEKLFF. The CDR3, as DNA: TGTGCCAGCAGTGGGACGTTGGGAGGTAATGAAAAACTGTTTTTT.

The CDR3 loop reads CASSPASGEQFF. In nucleotides, the CDR3 is TGTGCCAGCAGTCCCGCTTCGGGTGAGCAGTTCTTC. The chain carries TRBV6-6 and TRBJ2-1; D remains ambiguous. Germline V gene sequence: CDR1 MNHNY, CDR2 SVGAGI (reference sequence). The CDR3 length is 12 residues. V was cut by 5 bases and J by 9 bases, with 11 bases left in between.

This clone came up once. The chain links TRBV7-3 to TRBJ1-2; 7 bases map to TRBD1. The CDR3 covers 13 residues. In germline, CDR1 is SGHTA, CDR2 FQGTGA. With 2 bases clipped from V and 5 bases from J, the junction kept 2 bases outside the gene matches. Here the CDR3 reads CASSLGDSYGYTF. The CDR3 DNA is TGTGCCAGCAGCTTAGGGGACAGTTATGGCTACACCTTC. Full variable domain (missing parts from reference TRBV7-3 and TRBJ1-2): GAGVSQTPSNKVTEKGKYVELRCDPISGHTALYWYRQSLGQGPEFLIYFQGTGAADDSGLPNDRFFAVRPEGSVSTLKIQRTERGDSAVYLCASSLGDSYGYTFGSGTRLTVV.

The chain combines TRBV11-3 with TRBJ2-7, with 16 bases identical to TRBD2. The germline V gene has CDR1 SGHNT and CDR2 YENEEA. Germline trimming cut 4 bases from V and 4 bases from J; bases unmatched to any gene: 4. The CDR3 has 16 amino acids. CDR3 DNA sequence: TGTGCCAGCAGCTCCCCGGGACTAGCGGGAGGGTACGAGCAGTACTTC. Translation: CASSSPGLAGGYEQYF. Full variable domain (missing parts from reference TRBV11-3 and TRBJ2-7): EAGVVQSPRYKIIEKKQPVAFWCNPISGHNTLYWYLQNLGQGPELLIRYENEEAVDDSQLPKDRFSAERLKGVDSTLKIQPAELGDSAVYLCASSSPGLAGGYEQYFGPGTRLTVT.

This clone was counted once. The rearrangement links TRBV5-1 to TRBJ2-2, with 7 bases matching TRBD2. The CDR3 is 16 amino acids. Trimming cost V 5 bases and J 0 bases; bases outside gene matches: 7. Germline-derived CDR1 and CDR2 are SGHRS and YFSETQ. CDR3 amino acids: CASSESGVANTGELFF. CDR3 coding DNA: TGCGCCAGCAGTGAGAGCGGGGTTGCGAACACCGGGGAGCTGTTTTTT.

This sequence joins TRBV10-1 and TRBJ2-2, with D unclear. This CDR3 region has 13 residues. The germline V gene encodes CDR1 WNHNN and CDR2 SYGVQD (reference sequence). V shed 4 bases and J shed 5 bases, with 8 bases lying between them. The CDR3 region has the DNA TGCGCCAGCAGTGGCGCGAGTACCGGGGAGCTGTTTTTT. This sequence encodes CASSGASTGELFF.

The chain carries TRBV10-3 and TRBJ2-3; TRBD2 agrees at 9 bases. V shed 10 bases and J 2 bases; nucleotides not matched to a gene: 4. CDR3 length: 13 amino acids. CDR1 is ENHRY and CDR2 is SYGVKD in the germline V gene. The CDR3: CASSGSDTDTQYF. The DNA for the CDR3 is TGTGCCAGTAGCGGGAGTGACACAGATACGCAGTATTTT.

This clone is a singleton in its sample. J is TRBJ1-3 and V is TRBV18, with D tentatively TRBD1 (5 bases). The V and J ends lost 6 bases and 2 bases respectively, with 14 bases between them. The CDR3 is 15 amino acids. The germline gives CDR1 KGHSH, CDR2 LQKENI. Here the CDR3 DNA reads TGTGCCAGCTCGCAGGGCTGGGAACCTGGAAACACCATATATTTT. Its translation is CASSQGWEPGNTIYF. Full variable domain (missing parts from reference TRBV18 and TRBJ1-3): NAGVMQNPRHLVRRRGQEARLRCSPMKGHSHVYWYRQLPEEGLKFMVYLQKENIIDESGMPKERFSAEFPKEGPSILRIQQVVRGDSAAYFCASSQGWEPGNTIYFGEGSWLTVV.

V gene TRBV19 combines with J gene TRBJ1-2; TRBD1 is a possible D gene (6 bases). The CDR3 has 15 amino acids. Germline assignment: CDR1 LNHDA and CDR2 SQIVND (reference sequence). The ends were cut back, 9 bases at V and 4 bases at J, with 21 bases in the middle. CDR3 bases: TGTGCCAGCACCCCCCGGGGGGCTTCCTCCTATGGCTACACCTTC. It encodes CASTPRGASSYGYTF.

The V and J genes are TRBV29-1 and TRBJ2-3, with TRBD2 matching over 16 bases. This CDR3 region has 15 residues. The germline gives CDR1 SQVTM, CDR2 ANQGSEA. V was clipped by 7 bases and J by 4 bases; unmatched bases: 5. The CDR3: CSAGTSGRAADTQYF. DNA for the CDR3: TGCAGCGCCGGGACTAGCGGGAGGGCGGCAGATACGCAGTATTTT.

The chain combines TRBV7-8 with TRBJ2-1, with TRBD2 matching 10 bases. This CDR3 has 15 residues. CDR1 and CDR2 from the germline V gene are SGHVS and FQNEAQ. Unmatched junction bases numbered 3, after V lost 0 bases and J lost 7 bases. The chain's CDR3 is CASSLALTSGNEQFF. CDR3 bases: TGTGCCAGCAGCTTAGCGCTGACTAGCGGGAATGAGCAGTTCTTC. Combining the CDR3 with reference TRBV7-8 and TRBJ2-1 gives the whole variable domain GAGVSQSPRYKVAKRGQDVALRCDPISGHVSLFWYQQALGQGPEFLTYFQNEAQLDKSGLPSDRFFAERPEGSVSTLKIQRTQQEDSAVYLCASSLALTSGNEQFFGPGTRLTVL.

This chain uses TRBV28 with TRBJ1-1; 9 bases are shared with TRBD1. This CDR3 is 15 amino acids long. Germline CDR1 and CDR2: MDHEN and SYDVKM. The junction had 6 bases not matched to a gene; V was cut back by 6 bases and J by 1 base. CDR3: CASRPQGAGNTEAFF. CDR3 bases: TGTGCCAGCAGACCACAGGGGGCCGGGAACACTGAAGCTTTCTTT.

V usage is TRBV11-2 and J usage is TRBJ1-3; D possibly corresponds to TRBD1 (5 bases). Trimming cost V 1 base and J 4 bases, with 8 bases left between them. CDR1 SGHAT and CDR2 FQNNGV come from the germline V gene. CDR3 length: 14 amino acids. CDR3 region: CASSLGQIGNTIYF. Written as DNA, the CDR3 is TGTGCCAGCAGCTTAGGACAGATCGGAAACACCATATATTTT.

CDR3 nucleotides: TGCAGCGTTCATCCCGGGACAGGGGTAGGCGGCTACACCTTC. Amino acid sequence: CSVHPGTGVGGYTF. The chain couples TRBV29-1 to TRBJ1-2; 10 nucleotides agree with TRBD1. The CDR3 is 14 amino acids. Germline V lookup: CDR1 SQVTM, CDR2 ANQGSEA. V was clipped by 5 bases and J by 8 bases; unmatched bases: 11.

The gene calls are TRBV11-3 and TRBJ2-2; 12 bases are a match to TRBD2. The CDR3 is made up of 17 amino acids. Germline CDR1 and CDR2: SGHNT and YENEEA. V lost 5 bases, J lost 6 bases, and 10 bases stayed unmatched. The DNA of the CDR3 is TGTGCCAGCAGCAACCACCCGACTAGCGGGAGATCCGGGGAGCTGTTTTTT. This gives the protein CASSNHPTSGRSGELFF.

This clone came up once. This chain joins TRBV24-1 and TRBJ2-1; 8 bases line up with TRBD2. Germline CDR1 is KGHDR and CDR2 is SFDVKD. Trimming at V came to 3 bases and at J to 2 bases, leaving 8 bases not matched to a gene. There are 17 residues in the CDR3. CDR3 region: CATSDAHSGNPYNEQFF. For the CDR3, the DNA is TGTGCCACCAGTGATGCCCATAGCGGGAATCCCTACAATGAGCAGTTCTTC.

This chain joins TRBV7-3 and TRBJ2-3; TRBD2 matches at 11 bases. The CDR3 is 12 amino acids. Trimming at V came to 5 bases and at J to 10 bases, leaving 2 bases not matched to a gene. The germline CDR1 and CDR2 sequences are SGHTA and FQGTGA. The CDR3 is CASSISGRAQYF. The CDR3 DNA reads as TGTGCCAGCAGCATTAGCGGGAGGGCGCAGTATTTT.

CDR3 region: CASSPISYEQYF. The DNA of the CDR3 is TGTGCCAGCAGCCCAATCAGCTACGAGCAGTACTTC. The chain uses TRBV7-9 and TRBJ2-7; D remains ambiguous. Germline CDR1 and CDR2: SEHNR and FQNEAQ (reference sequence). Trimming took 5 bases from V and 3 from J, leaving 8 bases between them. The length of the CDR3 is 12 residues.

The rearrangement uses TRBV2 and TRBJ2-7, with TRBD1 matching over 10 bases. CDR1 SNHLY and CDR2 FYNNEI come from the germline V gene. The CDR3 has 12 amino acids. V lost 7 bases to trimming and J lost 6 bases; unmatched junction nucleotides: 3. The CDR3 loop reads CASKGQGSEQYF. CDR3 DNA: TGTGCCAGCAAGGGACAGGGGAGCGAGCAGTACTTC.